This T cell receptor beta chain was profiled in a study of regulatory T cells in long-lasting Graves disease. The CDR3 is 15 amino acids. The germline CDR1 and CDR2 sequences are SGHKS and YYEKEE (reference sequence). V was trimmed by 0 bases and J by 8 bases, leaving 17 bases between them. Specified time point: persistent/refractory GD, antithyroid drugs over 5 years with positive TRAb. RNA from PBMCs was the source of the TCR library. An endocrinology department in Xi'an, China, supplied the patients. General study points: TRBV28, TRBJ1-2 and TRBJ2-5 emerged as the favored segments in persistent disease. The number of shared public clonotypes was higher in persistent patients (around 2,700) than new patients (approximately 1,000).

As to this clonotype: Antigen: not known.

Construction of the TCR beta libraries employed iRepertoire HTBI primers in conjunction with Arm-PCR of CDR3 regions. In the original analysis: Overall, samples carried around 68 TRBV and around 13 TRBJ segments. TCRdb called the multiplex PCR reads again in MiXCR, with one record for every CDR3 protein. The V and J calls follow TCRdb's processing rather than the paper's. Among 500,000 to 800,000 distinct CDR3 sequences listed, 30% were seen once. The sequence was collected from a female donor with Graves disease. The genes are TRBV5-5 and TRBJ2-5; D may be TRBD1 (6 bases). The input for sequencing was peripheral blood mononuclear cells (PBMCs), taken when the disease was refractory, from a patient treated with antithyroid drugs. For the CDR3, the DNA is TGTGCCAGCAGCTTGGGTGAAAGGACAGTTAACACCCAGTACTTC. Encoded protein: CASSLGERTVNTQYF.